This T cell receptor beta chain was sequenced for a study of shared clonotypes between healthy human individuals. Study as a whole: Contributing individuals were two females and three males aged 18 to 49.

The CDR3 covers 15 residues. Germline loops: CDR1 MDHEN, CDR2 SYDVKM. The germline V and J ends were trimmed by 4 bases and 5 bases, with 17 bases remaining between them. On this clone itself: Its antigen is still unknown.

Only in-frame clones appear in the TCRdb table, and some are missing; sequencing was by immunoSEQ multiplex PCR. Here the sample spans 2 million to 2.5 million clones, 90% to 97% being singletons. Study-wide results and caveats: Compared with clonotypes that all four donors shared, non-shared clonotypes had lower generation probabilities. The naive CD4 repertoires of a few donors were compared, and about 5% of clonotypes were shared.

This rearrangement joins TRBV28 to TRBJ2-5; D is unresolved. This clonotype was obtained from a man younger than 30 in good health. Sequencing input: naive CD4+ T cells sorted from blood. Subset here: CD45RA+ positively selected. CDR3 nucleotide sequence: TGTGCCAGCAGTTCCTCCGGGCTACCCAGGGAGACCCAGTACTTC. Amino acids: CASSSSGLPRETQYF.